This section outlines one T cell receptor beta chain sequence together with its context. This sample was included in a study of blood T cell repertoires in COVID-19. Study in general: Sources were T cells, B-cell-depleted T cells, or PBMCs; the material itself was cDNA or gDNA.

Libraries were prepared by immunoSEQ multiplex PCR; TCRdb keeps only in-frame clonotypes and omits some of them. In the table there are around 290,000 clones, 88% of which are singletons. V gave up 5 bases and J gave up 4 bases, with 14 bases separating them. The length of the CDR3 is 14 residues. In germline, CDR1 is SGHTA, CDR2 FQGNSA. The sequenced material came from PBMCs or T cells enriched from blood (not recorded which). The clonotype was recovered from an older woman in a cohort exposed to, infected with or recovered from COVID-19 (not recorded which). This sequence joins TRBV7-2 and TRBJ1-1; D call uncertain. CDR3 coding DNA: TGTGCCAGCAGCGCCCGTCCCGAGGGCACTGAAGCTTTCTTT. It yields the protein CASSARPEGTEAFF.